The clone carrying this T cell receptor (beta chain) was seen a handful of times. These data belong to a study of cytomegalovirus exposure and HLA in healthy donors. The CDR3 has 11 amino acids. The V gene lost 6 bases and the J gene lost 6 bases, with 9 bases spanning the gap. Germline V lookup: CDR1 SGHRS, CDR2 YFSETQ. PCR amplification relied on 60 Vbeta primers (plus 13 Jbeta primers). This table comes from immunoSEQ multiplex PCR, and its TCRdb copy is limited to in-frame clones, with some not included. This repertoire shows about 160,000 clones, over 70% found once; its top ten account for roughly 10%.

The sequence was collected from a man younger than 35 in good health and CMV-seropositive. The chain links TRBV5-1 to TRBJ1-2, with D unclear. The sample comprised PBMCs. The CDR3 DNA follows: TGCGCCAGCAAACGGGAGGATGGCTACACCTTC. It is translated as CASKREDGYTF.